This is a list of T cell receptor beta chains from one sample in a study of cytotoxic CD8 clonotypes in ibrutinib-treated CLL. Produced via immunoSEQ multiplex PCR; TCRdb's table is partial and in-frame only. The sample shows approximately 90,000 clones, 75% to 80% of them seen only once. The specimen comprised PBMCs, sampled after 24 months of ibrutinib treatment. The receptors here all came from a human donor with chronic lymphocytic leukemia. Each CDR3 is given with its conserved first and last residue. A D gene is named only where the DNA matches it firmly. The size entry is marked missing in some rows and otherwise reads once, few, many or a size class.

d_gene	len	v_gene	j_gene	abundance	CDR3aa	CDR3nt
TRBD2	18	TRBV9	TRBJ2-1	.	CASSVAPPSGSSYNEQFF	TGTGCCAGCAGCGTAGCCCCCCCTAGCGGGAGTTCCTACAATGAGCAGTTCTTC
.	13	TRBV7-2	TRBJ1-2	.	CASSRPGPYGYTF	TGTGCCAGCAGCCGTCCGGGACCCTATGGCTACACCTTC
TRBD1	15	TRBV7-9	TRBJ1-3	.	CATKPGTVSGNTIYF	TGTGCCACCAAACCCGGGACAGTCTCTGGAAACACCATATATTTT
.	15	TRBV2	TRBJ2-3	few	CASGGLAASTDTQYF	TGTGCCAGCGGGGGCCTAGCAGCTAGCACAGATACGCAGTATTTT
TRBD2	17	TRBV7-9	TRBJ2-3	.	CASSQRWTSGRGDTQYF	TGTGCCAGCAGCCAGAGATGGACTAGCGGGAGGGGAGATACGCAGTATTTT
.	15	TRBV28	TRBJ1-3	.	CALSSRTSERNTIYF	TGTGCCCTAAGTAGTAGGACCTCTGAACGAAACACCATATATTTT
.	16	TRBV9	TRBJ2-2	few	CASSEVGTLSTGELFF	TGTGCCAGCAGCGAGGTGGGGACCCTTTCCACCGGGGAGCTGTTTTTT
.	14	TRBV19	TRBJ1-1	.	CASSIWGQNTEAFF	TGTGCCAGTAGTATCTGGGGGCAGAACACTGAAGCTTTCTTT
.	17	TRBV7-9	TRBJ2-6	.	CASSLALGTSGANVLTF	TGTGCCAGCAGCTTAGCGCTGGGGACCTCTGGGGCCAACGTCCTGACTTTC
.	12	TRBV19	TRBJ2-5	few	CAYTGPQETQYF	TGTGCCTATACCGGGCCCCAAGAGACCCAGTACTTC
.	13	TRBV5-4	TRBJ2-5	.	CASSFKGIETQYF	TGTGCCAGCAGCTTTAAAGGGATAGAGACCCAGTACTTC
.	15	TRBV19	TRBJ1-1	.	CASMNQAGRATEAFF	TGTGCCAGTATGAATCAAGCAGGGAGGGCGACTGAAGCTTTCTTT
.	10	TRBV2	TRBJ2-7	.	CASTGNEQYF	TGTGCCAGCACTGGAAACGAGCAGTACTTC
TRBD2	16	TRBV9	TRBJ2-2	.	CASSPPTSDFTGELFF	TGTGCCAGCAGCCCCCCCACTAGCGATTTCACCGGGGAGCTGTTTTTT
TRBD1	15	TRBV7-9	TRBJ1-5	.	CASSLTQGANQPQHF	TGTGCCAGCAGCTTAACCCAGGGGGCCAATCAGCCCCAGCATTTT
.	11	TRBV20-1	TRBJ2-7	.	CSAPHSYEQYF	TGCAGTGCACCCCACTCTTACGAGCAGTACTTC
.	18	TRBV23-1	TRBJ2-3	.	CASRQRALGGPSTDTQYF	TGCGCCAGCAGGCAGAGGGCACTCGGGGGACCGAGCACAGATACGCAGTATTTT
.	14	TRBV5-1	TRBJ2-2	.	CASILDTNTGELFF	TGCGCCAGCATCTTAGACACTAACACCGGGGAGCTGTTTTTT
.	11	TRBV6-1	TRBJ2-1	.	CASGGFNEQFF	TGTGCCAGCGGCGGGTTCAATGAGCAGTTCTTC
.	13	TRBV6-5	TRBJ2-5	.	CASSAGTAGTQYF	TGTGCCAGCAGTGCCGGTACTGCGGGGACCCAGTACTTC
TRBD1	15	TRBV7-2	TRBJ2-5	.	CASSLWGQGSETQYF	TGTGCCAGCAGCTTATGGGGACAGGGTTCGGAGACCCAGTACTTC
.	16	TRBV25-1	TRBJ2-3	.	CASSRRGGMGTDTQYF	TGTGCCAGCAGCCGGAGGGGCGGGATGGGCACAGATACGCAGTATTTT
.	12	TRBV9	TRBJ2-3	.	CASSVADDTQYF	TGTGCCAGCAGCGTAGCGGACGATACGCAGTATTTT
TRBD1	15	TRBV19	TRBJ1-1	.	CASSRRGQGRTEAFF	TGTGCCAGTAGCCGAAGAGGACAGGGGCGGACTGAAGCTTTCTTT
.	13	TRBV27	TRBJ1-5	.	CASSLSGNQPQHF	TGTGCCAGCAGTTTGAGCGGCAATCAGCCCCAGCATTTT
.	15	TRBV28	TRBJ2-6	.	CASSFPGTGANVLTF	TGTGCCAGCAGTTTCCCAGGGACTGGGGCCAACGTCCTGACTTTC
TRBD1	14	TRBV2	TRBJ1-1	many	CASTRVGTGGRTFF	TGTGCCAGCACGCGGGTCGGGACAGGGGGCAGAACTTTCTTT
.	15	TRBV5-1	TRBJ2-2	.	CASSLAGGGTGELFF	TGCGCCAGCAGCTTGGCGGGTGGCGGGACCGGGGAGCTGTTTTTT
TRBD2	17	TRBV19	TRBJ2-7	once	CASSIGGLAGGSYEQYF	TGTGCCAGTAGTATAGGAGGCCTAGCGGGGGGCTCCTACGAGCAGTACTTC
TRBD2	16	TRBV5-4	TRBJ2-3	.	CASSNRTSGSADTQYF	TGTGCCAGCAGCAATCGGACTAGCGGGAGCGCAGATACGCAGTATTTT
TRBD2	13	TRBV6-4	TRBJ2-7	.	CASSVERGYEQYF	TGTGCCAGCAGTGTCGAGCGGGGCTACGAGCAGTACTTC
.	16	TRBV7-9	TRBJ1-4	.	CASSLDLSGRAEKLFF	TGTGCCAGCAGCTTAGATCTTTCAGGGCGCGCTGAAAAACTGTTTTTT
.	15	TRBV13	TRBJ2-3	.	CASSRRVGGPDTQYF	TGTGCCAGCAGCCGTCGTGTAGGGGGACCAGATACGCAGTATTTT
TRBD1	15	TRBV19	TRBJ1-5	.	CASSRPGTGAQPQHF	TGTGCCAGTAGCCGTCCCGGGACAGGGGCTCAGCCCCAGCATTTT
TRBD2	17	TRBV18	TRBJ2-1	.	CASSPPTSGRNFPEQFF	TGTGCCAGCTCACCTCCGACTAGCGGGAGAAATTTTCCTGAGCAGTTCTTC
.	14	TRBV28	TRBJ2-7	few	CATRPPGAAYEQYF	TGTGCCACCCGACCCCCAGGGGCAGCCTACGAGCAGTACTTC
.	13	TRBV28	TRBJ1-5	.	CASSLSGNQPQHF	TGTGCCAGCAGTTTGTCCGGGAATCAGCCCCAGCATTTT
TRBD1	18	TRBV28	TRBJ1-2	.	CASTSPPGQGGANYGYTF	TGTGCCAGCACCTCCCCCCCGGGACAGGGGGGAGCTAACTATGGCTACACCTTC
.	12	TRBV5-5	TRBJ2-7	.	CASSPPTEEQYF	TGTGCCAGCAGCCCCCCGACTGAGGAGCAGTACTTC
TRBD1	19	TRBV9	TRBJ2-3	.	CASSAKDNRGRLGTDTQYF	TGTGCCAGCAGCGCTAAAGACAACAGGGGGCGATTGGGCACAGATACGCAGTATTTT
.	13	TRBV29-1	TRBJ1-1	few	CSVARHSNTEAFF	TGCAGCGTCGCGAGACACTCGAACACTGAAGCTTTCTTT
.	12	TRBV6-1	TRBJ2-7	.	CASSGRLNEQYF	TGTGCCAGCAGTGGCAGACTTAACGAGCAGTACTTC
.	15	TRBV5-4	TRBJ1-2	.	CASTAERASNYGYTF	TGTGCCAGCACCGCCGAGCGGGCCTCTAACTATGGCTACACCTTC
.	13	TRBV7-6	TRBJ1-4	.	CASSSTVGEKLFF	TGTGCCAGCAGCTCAACCGTTGGGGAAAAACTGTTTTTT
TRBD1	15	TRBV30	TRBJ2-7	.	CAWREGQGLFYEQYF	TGTGCCTGGAGGGAGGGACAGGGCCTCTTCTACGAGCAGTACTTC
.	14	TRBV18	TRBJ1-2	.	CASSPGGVSSGYTF	TGTGCCAGCTCACCAGGAGGGGTATCGAGTGGCTACACCTTC